This TCR beta chain stems from a study of CD8+ T cells in alopecia areata. V dropped 6 bases and J dropped 4 bases, with 16 bases sitting between them. CDR3 length equals 15 residues. CDR1 and CDR2 (germline): MDHEN, SYDVKM. Once sorted, CD4+ cells from five patients yielded CD25+CD127- cells. Alopecia areata patients gave lesional scalp punch biopsies and peripheral blood samples. Cell sorting was applied to PBMCs, and CD4+ and CD8+ T cells were collected. This clone was counted a few times. Sequencing templates came from extracted RNA that was reverse transcribed into cDNA. The table came from immunoSEQ multiplex PCR; TCRdb's copy has only in-frame clones and leaves some out. The data show more than 11,000 clones, 50% to 60% seen once.

This sequence was found in a human donor with alopecia areata. This rearrangement joins TRBV28 to TRBJ2-1; D perhaps matches TRBD2 (6 bases). Specimen: CD4+ Tregs sorted from blood. CDR3 protein: CASSPGGNLYNEQFF. CDR3 in DNA: TGTGCCAGCAGCCCTGGGGGGAACCTTTACAATGAGCAGTTCTTC. The complete variable domain, with remaining parts taken from reference TRBV28 and TRBJ2-1, reads DVKVTQSSRYLVKRTGEKVFLECVQDMDHENMFWYRQDPGLGLRLIYFSYDVKMKEKGDIPEGYSVSREKKERFSLILESASTNQTSMYLCASSPGGNLYNEQFFGPGTRLTVL.